Shown below are 21 T cell receptor beta chains from a single sample sequenced in a study of identical twins. One entry per CDR3 protein results from TCRdb running MiXCR on the 5' RACE reads. The sample holds 500,000 to 600,000 distinct CDR3 sequences, 20% to 25% seen once. This same sample was also part of a study on T cells expressing NK-cell markers.

The specimen was CD4+ T cells sorted from blood. The origin of the receptors is a woman between 18 and 29 years old in good health.

This clonotype was detected only a few times. This sequence joins TRBV12-3 or TRBV12-4 and TRBJ2-7; D not resolved. This CDR3 is 17 amino acids long. V lost 6 bases and J lost 2, with 23 bases in between. The CDR3 loop is CASSPATFLQYPYEQYF. The CDR3, as DNA: TGTGCCAGCAGCCCCGCTACTTTCCTACAGTACCCCTACGAGCAGTACTTC.

The V call is TRBV20-1, the J call TRBJ2-3; D not certain. The germline V gene encodes CDR1 DFQATT and CDR2 SNEGSKA (reference sequence). The CDR3 is 15 residues long. Trimming took off 0 bases at V and 2 bases at J, with 12 bases between the two ends. CDR3 sequence reads: CSAREVLDHTDTQYF. In DNA, the CDR3 is TGCAGTGCTAGAGAGGTTTTAGACCACACAGATACGCAGTATTTT.

The genes are TRBV11-2 and TRBJ2-7; possible D gene TRBD2, 5 bases. Germline CDR1 SGHAT, CDR2 FQNNGV. This CDR3 is built from 15 residues. V lost 5 bases, J lost 2 bases, and 16 bases lay in between. The CDR3 DNA follows: TGTGCCAGCAGCCCCCCCGTGCGGGCAACCTACGAGCAGTACTTC. Its protein is CASSPPVRATYEQYF.

This chain joins TRBV29-1 and TRBJ2-2; perhaps TRBD1 as D (6 bases). V gave up 3 bases and J gave up 1 base, with 9 bases separating them. There are 14 residues in the CDR3. Germline CDR1 and CDR2: SQVTM and ANQGSEA. CDR3 in amino acids: CSVDGQLNTGELFF. In nucleotides, the CDR3 is TGCAGCGTTGACGGACAGCTGAACACCGGGGAGCTGTTTTTT.

This clonotype came up a few times. The chain recombines TRBV7-9 with TRBJ2-7, with D tentatively TRBD2 (5 bases). The CDR3 is 15 amino acids. With 4 bases removed from V and 2 bases from J, the gap between germline ends came to 15 bases. Looked up from germline, CDR1 is SEHNR and CDR2 is FQNEAQ (reference sequence). CDR3 sequence reads: CASSSPGGIAYEQYF. Here the CDR3 DNA reads TGTGCCAGCAGCTCACCCGGAGGTATCGCCTACGAGCAGTACTTC.

This clonotype was detected only a few times. This chain links TRBV5-1 with TRBJ2-1, with 8 nucleotides matching TRBD2. This CDR3 has 16 residues. V was clipped by 0 bases and J by 5 bases; unmatched bases: 7. Germline CDR1 reads SGHRS; CDR2 reads YFSETQ. The CDR3 bases are TGCGCCAGCAGCTTGGGGACGCCGGGACTAGACAATGAGCAGTTCTTC. Amino acids: CASSLGTPGLDNEQFF.

This clonotype was seen at least ten times. This chain uses TRBV5-1 with TRBJ2-2, with D possibly TRBD1 on 6 matching bases. V lost 4 bases, J lost 0 bases, and 13 bases lay in between. Per the germline V gene, CDR1 is SGHRS and CDR2 is YFSETQ. There are 16 residues in the CDR3. The CDR3 protein is CASSTDRPSNTGELFF. Written as DNA, the CDR3 is TGCGCCAGCAGCACGGACAGACCTTCGAACACCGGGGAGCTGTTTTTT.

The chain has TRBV5-8 and TRBJ2-6; D not certain. Trimming took 0 bases from V and 0 from J, leaving 7 bases between them. The CDR3 spans 16 residues. CDR1 is SGHTS, CDR2 YDEGEE, per germline. Here the CDR3 reads CASSLAELSGANVLTF. CDR3 in DNA: TGTGCCAGCAGCTTGGCCGAACTCTCTGGGGCCAACGTCCTGACTTTC.

CDR3 in DNA: TGCAGTGCTTCGGACAGGGGATCGTATAGCAATCAGCCCCAGCATTTT. This gives the protein CSASDRGSYSNQPQHF. The chain combines TRBV20-1 with TRBJ1-5; TRBD1 matches 9 bases. J was trimmed by 0 bases and V by 5 bases; bases with no gene match: 8. The germline V gene has CDR1 DFQATT and CDR2 SNEGSKA (reference sequence). The CDR3 runs to 16 residues.

This clonotype appeared a few times. The chain combines TRBV20-1 with TRBJ2-2, with D uncertain. Between the trimmed V and J ends, which lost 2 bases and 10 bases, there was a span of 11 bases. CDR1 and CDR2 (germline): DFQATT, SNEGSKA (reference sequence). The CDR3 consists of 12 residues. As DNA, the CDR3 is TGCAGTGCTAGACGCCCCACATCGGAGCTGTTTTTT. It translates to CSARRPTSELFF.

This clonotype was counted a few times. The rearrangement links TRBV6-5 to TRBJ1-2; 10 nucleotides agree with TRBD1. CDR1 and CDR2 from the germline V gene are MNHEY and SVGAGI. There are 15 residues in the CDR3. Unmatched junction bases numbered 8, after V lost 6 bases and J lost 4 bases. The CDR3 sequence: CASRLTRQGAYGYTF. The CDR3 DNA follows: TGTGCCAGCAGGTTAACCCGACAGGGGGCCTATGGCTACACCTTC.

The chain has TRBV24-1 and TRBJ2-3, with TRBD1 identical over 9 bases. The CDR3 is made up of 13 amino acids. The trim removed 4 bases at V and 13 bases at J, leaving 8 bases unmatched. The germline CDR1 and CDR2 sequences are KGHDR and SFDVKD. The CDR3 region has the DNA TGTGCCACCAGTGACCCCCGGGACAGGGTGGAGTATTTT. It is translated as CATSDPRDRVEYF.

J is TRBJ2-2 and V is TRBV5-1, with D unresolved. The CDR3 has 16 amino acids. CDR1 and CDR2 (germline): SGHRS, YFSETQ. The V end lost 0 bases, the J end lost 0 bases, and 9 bases lay between the germline ends. The CDR3 coding sequence is TGCGCCAGCAGCTTGGTGTCCGGCGCGAACACCGGGGAGCTGTTTTTT. Translation: CASSLVSGANTGELFF.

V is TRBV6-6 and J is TRBJ1-1; D unresolved. The CDR3 contains 12 residues. Germline CDR1 is MNHNY and CDR2 is SVGAGI (reference sequence). V was shortened by 0 bases and J by 8 bases, with 7 bases between the two germline ends. CDR3 residues: CASSYSIGEAFF. The CDR3 DNA follows: TGTGCCAGCAGTTACTCGATTGGAGAAGCTTTCTTT.

This clonotype was counted a single time. The gene calls are TRBV15 and TRBJ2-7; D is possibly TRBD2 (5 bases). This CDR3 region has 13 residues. Trimming pared 5 bases from V and 5 bases from J, leaving 13 bases between. Germline CDR1 reads LNHNV; CDR2 reads YYDKDF (reference sequence). The CDR3 bases are TGTGCCACCAGCCTTTCTGGAGGTGACGAGCAGTACTTC. This sequence encodes CATSLSGGDEQYF.

The V call is TRBV7-9, the J call TRBJ2-1; 7 nucleotides line up with TRBD2. After removal of 5 bases from V and 12 bases from J, the junction contained 19 bases not matched to a gene. Per germline, CDR1 SEHNR and CDR2 FQNEAQ (reference sequence). The CDR3 length is 16 residues. In DNA form, the CDR3 reads TGTGCCAGCAGCACCGACGGGCGGGAGAGGGCCCTAGGGCAGTTCTTC. Translation gives CASSTDGRERALGQFF.

V and J are TRBV19 and TRBJ2-2, with 7 bases lining up with TRBD2. In germline, CDR1 is LNHDA, CDR2 SQIVND (reference sequence). This CDR3 is built from 14 residues. J lost 3 bases, V lost 7 bases, and 5 bases had no gene match. The DNA of the CDR3 is TGTGCCAGTATCCCTACTAGCGACACCGGGGAGCTGTTTTTT. It translates to CASIPTSDTGELFF.

This sequence joins TRBV20-1 and TRBJ2-7; 8 nucleotides line up with TRBD1. V lost 4 bases, J lost 0 bases, and 8 bases stayed unmatched. The CDR3 contains 15 residues. Germline CDR1 DFQATT, CDR2 SNEGSKA (reference sequence). CDR3 loop: CSATLRTGSSYEQYF. CDR3 DNA sequence: TGCAGTGCTACACTGAGGACAGGGAGCTCCTACGAGCAGTACTTC.

This chain joins TRBV2 and TRBJ2-3, with D tentatively TRBD2 (6 bases). Germline-derived CDR1 and CDR2 are SNHLY and FYNNEI. CDR3 size: 16 residues. Trimming cost V 6 bases and J 3 bases, with 19 bases left between them. The CDR3 nucleotides read TGTGCCAGCAGCCATTCCGGGGGAACCTTTACAGATACGCAGTATTTT. Its protein product is CASSHSGGTFTDTQYF.

There are a few counts of this clonotype. The chain combines TRBV7-2 with TRBJ2-3, with 7 nucleotides matching TRBD2. The germline V gene encodes CDR1 SGHTA and CDR2 FQGNSA. The CDR3 runs 13 residues. After removal of 11 bases from V and 1 base from J, the junction contained 6 bases not matched to a gene. CDR3 in amino acids: CAGEGSGTDTQYF. For the CDR3, the DNA is TGTGCCGGGGAGGGGTCCGGCACAGATACGCAGTATTTT.

The chain has TRBV18 and TRBJ2-2; D is unresolved. Germline CDR1 and CDR2: KGHSH and LQKENI. V was clipped by 3 bases and J by 5 bases, with 16 bases between them. CDR3 length: 16 amino acids. The chain's CDR3 is CASSPSIQVVTGELFF. As DNA, the CDR3 is TGTGCCAGCTCACCTTCGATTCAGGTTGTAACCGGGGAGCTGTTTTTT. The variable domain in full, completed from reference TRBV18 and TRBJ2-2, reads NAGVMQNPRHLVRRRGQEARLRCSPMKGHSHVYWYRQLPEEGLKFMVYLQKENIIDESGMPKERFSAEFPKEGPSILRIQQVVRGDSAAYFCASSPSIQVVTGELFFGEGSRLTVL.